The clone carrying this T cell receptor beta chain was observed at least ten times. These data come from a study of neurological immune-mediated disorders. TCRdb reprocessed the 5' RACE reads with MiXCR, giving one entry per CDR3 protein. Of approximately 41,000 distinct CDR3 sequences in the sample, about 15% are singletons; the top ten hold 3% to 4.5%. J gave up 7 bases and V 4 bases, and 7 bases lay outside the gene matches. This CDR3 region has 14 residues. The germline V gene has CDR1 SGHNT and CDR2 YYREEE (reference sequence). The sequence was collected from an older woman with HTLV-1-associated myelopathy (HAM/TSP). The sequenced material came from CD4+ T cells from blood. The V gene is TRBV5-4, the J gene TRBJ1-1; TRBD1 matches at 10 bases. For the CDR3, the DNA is TGTGCCAGCAGCCACCCGGACAGGGGGGTTGAAGCTTTCTTT. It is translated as CASSHPDRGVEAFF.